The next 5 T cell receptor beta chains were all read from a single sample in a study of cytomegalovirus exposure and HLA in healthy donors. The PCR had 60 Vbeta and 13 Jbeta primers. Data came from immunoSEQ multiplex PCR; TCRdb stores just in-frame clones and leaves some out. The sample records fewer than 250,000 clones, 87% being singletons. What was sequenced was PBMCs. The receptors were sampled from a boy aged 2 to 10 in good health and CMV-seronegative.

This chain joins TRBV27 and TRBJ2-1, with D possibly matching TRBD2 (6 bases). The CDR3 spans 13 residues. CDR1 is MNHEY and CDR2 is SMNVEV in the germline V gene (reference sequence). The V gene lost 7 bases and the J gene lost 6 bases, with 13 bases spanning the gap. CDR3 sequence (DNA): TGTGCCAGCACCGCCGGGACTTTCAATGAGCAGTTCTTC. Amino acid sequence: CASTAGTFNEQFF.

The chain has TRBV7-2 and TRBJ2-3; the match to TRBD2 covers 9 bases. The CDR3 is 19 residues long. Germline V gene lookup returns CDR1 SGHTA and CDR2 FQGNSA. The junction had 16 bases not matched to a gene; V was cut back by 5 bases and J by 1 base. The CDR3 DNA reads as TGTGCCAGCAGCCGCGTCGCAGCGGGGGGTAGCAGGGGCACAGATACGCAGTATTTT. This translates into CASSRVAAGGSRGTDTQYF. Full variable domain (rest looked up from reference TRBV7-2 and TRBJ2-3): GAGVSQSPSNKVTEKGKDVELRCDPISGHTALYWYRQSLGQGLEFLIYFQGNSAPDKSGLPSDRFSAERTGGSVSTLTIQRTQQEDSAVYLCASSRVAAGGSRGTDTQYFGPGTRLTVL.

The V call is TRBV2, the J call TRBJ2-7; 8 nucleotides agree with TRBD1. The germline V gene has CDR1 SNHLY and CDR2 FYNNEI. The CDR3 extends over 14 amino acids. The ends lost 7 bases at V and 3 bases at J; junction bases unmatched: 8. This CDR3 reads CASKEQGTGYEQYF. The CDR3 DNA follows: TGTGCCAGCAAGGAACAGGGGACAGGCTACGAGCAGTACTTC.

The chain combines TRBV19 with TRBJ2-3; perhaps TRBD1 as D (5 bases). Germline V gives CDR1 LNHDA, CDR2 SQIVND (reference sequence). Trimming stripped 3 bases from V and 4 bases from J, with 11 bases between. The length of the CDR3 is 14 residues. The CDR3 bases are TGTGCCAGTAGTATTCTTATAGGGGCAGATACGCAGTATTTT. It translates to CASSILIGADTQYF.

This chain joins TRBV19 and TRBJ2-7, with TRBD1 identical over 8 bases. The CDR3 is 15 residues long. V was pared by 5 bases and J by 2 bases, with 8 bases of the junction left unmatched. From germline, CDR1 is LNHDA and CDR2 SQIVND (reference sequence). CDR3 nucleotide sequence: TGTGCCAGTAGTCCGGGACAGGTGGGGGCCTACGAGCAGTACTTC. It is translated as CASSPGQVGAYEQYF.